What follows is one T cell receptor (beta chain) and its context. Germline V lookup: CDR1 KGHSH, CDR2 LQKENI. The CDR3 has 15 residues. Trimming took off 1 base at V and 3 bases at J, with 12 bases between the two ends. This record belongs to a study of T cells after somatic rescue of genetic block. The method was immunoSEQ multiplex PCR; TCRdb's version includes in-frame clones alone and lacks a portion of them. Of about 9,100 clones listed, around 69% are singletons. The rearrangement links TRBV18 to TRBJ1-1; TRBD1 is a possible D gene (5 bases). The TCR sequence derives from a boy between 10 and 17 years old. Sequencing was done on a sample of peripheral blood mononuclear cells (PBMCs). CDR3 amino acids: CASSPLPGWDTEAFF. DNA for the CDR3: TGTGCCAGCTCACCACTTCCAGGGTGGGACACTGAAGCTTTCTTT.